Listed below are T cell receptor beta chains from one sample, sequenced in a study of shared clonotypes between healthy human individuals. The method was immunoSEQ multiplex PCR; TCRdb's version includes in-frame clones alone and lacks a portion of them. This sample has some 2.1 million clones, with 85% to 95% found just once. The sample consisted of naive CD4+ T cells sorted from blood. The receptors were gathered from a man younger than 30 in good health. CDR3s include the opening cysteine and the closing phenylalanine or tryptophan. A D gene is named only where the DNA matches it firmly. A clone size is listed for some rows: how often the clone was seen (once, few, many), or a class if it is expanded.

D	size	V	J	length	CDR3	DNA
.	once	TRBV6-5	TRBJ2-2	11	CASRTSRELFF	TGTGCCAGCCGAACTTCTAGGGAGCTGTTTTTT
.	.	TRBV29-1	TRBJ2-7	11	CSVASSYEQYF	TGCAGCGTTGCGAGTTCCTACGAGCAGTACTTC
.	.	TRBV30	TRBJ1-4	14	CAWEGAGSNEKLFF	TGTGCGTGGGAGGGAGCGGGGTCTAATGAAAAACTGTTTTTT
.	.	TRBV7-9	TRBJ1-6	14	CASSLGRNNSPLHF	TGTGCCAGCAGCTTGGGCAGAAATAATTCACCCCTCCACTTT
.	.	TRBV7-9	TRBJ2-1	12	CASSLNQNEQFF	TGTGCCAGCAGCTTGAATCAAAATGAGCAGTTCTTC
TRBD1	.	TRBV4-3	TRBJ1-2	17	CASSQENPGQLNYGYTF	TGCGCCAGCAGCCAAGAAAATCCGGGACAGCTAAACTATGGCTACACCTTC
.	.	TRBV21-1	TRBJ2-1	16	CASSAGTSGRAREQFF	TGTGCCAGCAGCGCAGGGACTAGCGGGAGGGCTAGGGAGCAGTTCTTC
TRBD2	.	TRBV9	TRBJ2-1	16	CASSVSGGSSYNEQFF	TGTGCCAGCAGCGTAAGTGGCGGGAGCTCCTACAATGAGCAGTTCTTC
.	.	TRBV15	TRBJ1-2	15	CATSPRFSSNYGYTF	TGTGCCACCAGCCCCCGATTTTCCTCGAACTATGGCTACACCTTC
.	.	TRBV11-2	TRBJ1-6	13	CASSSGGAVTLHF	TGTGCCAGCAGCTCCGGGGGGGCGGTGACCCTCCACTTT
.	.	TRBV7-3	TRBJ2-7	13	CASSLYRGYEQYF	TGTGCCAGCAGCTTATATCGGGGTTACGAGCAGTACTTC
.	.	TRBV25-1	TRBJ2-2	16	CASSEFKGQNTGELFF	TGTGCCAGCAGTGAGTTTAAGGGGCAGAACACCGGGGAGCTGTTTTTT
TRBD2	.	TRBV7-2	TRBJ2-3	16	CASSARLAGARDTQYF	TGTGCCAGCAGCGCCAGACTAGCGGGGGCGAGAGATACGCAGTATTTT
.	.	TRBV19	TRBJ2-7	13	CASARQSYYEQYF	TGTGCCAGTGCCAGACAGAGCTACTACGAGCAGTACTTC
TRBD1	many	TRBV7-9	TRBJ1-4	14	CASSLQGAMEKLFF	TGTGCCAGCAGCTTACAGGGGGCGATGGAAAAACTGTTTTTT
.	.	TRBV6-6	TRBJ1-1	12	CASSRRNTEAFF	TGTGCCAGCAGTAGGAGGAACACTGAAGCTTTCTTT
TRBD2	.	TRBV4-1	TRBJ2-5	17	CASSQPLAGSLHETQYF	TGCGCCAGCAGCCAACCCCTAGCGGGGAGCCTCCACGAGACCCAGTACTTC
.	.	TRBV5-1	TRBJ2-5	14	CASSGGTVGETQYF	TGCGCCAGCAGCGGGGGTACGGTGGGCGAGACCCAGTACTTC
TRBD1	.	TRBV19	TRBJ2-3	14	CASSDRGRTDTQYF	TGTGCCAGTAGCGACAGGGGGCGCACAGATACGCAGTATTTT
.	.	TRBV30	TRBJ1-1	14	CASQGWWENTEAFF	TGTGCCTCTCAGGGGTGGTGGGAGAACACTGAAGCTTTCTTT
.	.	TRBV19	TRBJ1-5	13	CASSMGGFQPQHF	TGTGCCAGTAGTATGGGGGGCTTCCAGCCCCAGCATTTT
.	.	TRBV4-3	TRBJ2-1	15	CASSQEGGTYNEQFF	TGCGCCAGCAGCCAAGAGGGGGGCACATACAATGAGCAGTTCTTC
.	.	TRBV5-6	TRBJ2-1	16	CASSLGGPTSYNEQFF	TGTGCCAGCAGCTTGGGCGGGCCGACCTCCTACAATGAGCAGTTCTTC
.	.	TRBV19	TRBJ1-4	14	CASRIGAFGEKLFF	TGTGCCAGTAGGATAGGGGCTTTTGGTGAAAAACTGTTTTTT
.	.	TRBV5-4	TRBJ2-6	15	CASRPTGAGANVLTF	TGTGCCAGCAGACCCACCGGCGCTGGGGCCAACGTCCTGACTTTC
.	.	TRBV9	TRBJ1-3	16	CASSIGLQGTGNTIYF	TGTGCCAGCAGCATAGGTTTACAGGGTACTGGAAACACCATATATTTT